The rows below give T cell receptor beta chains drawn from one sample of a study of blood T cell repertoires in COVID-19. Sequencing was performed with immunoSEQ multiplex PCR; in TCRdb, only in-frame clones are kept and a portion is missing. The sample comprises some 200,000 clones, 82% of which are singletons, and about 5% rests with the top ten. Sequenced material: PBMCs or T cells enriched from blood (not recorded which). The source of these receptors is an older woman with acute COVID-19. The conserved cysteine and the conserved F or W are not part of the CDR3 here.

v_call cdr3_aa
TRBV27 ASSPRLAGANEQF
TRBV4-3 ASSQDAGTNTEAF
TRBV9 ASSDTISTEAF
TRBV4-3 ASSRRARGDTNEQF
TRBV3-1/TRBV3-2 ASKGTDEKAF
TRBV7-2 ASSLNAGGEKLF
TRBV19 ASSRDRGLYGYT
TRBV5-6 ASSFSGPNQPQH
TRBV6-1 ASSEAPSGRPHNEQF
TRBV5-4 ASSSKTSGGGEDTQY
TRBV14 ASSLGDYPQETQY
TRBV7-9 ASSSWTEGHQPQH
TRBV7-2 ASSYTTGYNSPLH
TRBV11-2 ASSLVLAGIKPYNEQF